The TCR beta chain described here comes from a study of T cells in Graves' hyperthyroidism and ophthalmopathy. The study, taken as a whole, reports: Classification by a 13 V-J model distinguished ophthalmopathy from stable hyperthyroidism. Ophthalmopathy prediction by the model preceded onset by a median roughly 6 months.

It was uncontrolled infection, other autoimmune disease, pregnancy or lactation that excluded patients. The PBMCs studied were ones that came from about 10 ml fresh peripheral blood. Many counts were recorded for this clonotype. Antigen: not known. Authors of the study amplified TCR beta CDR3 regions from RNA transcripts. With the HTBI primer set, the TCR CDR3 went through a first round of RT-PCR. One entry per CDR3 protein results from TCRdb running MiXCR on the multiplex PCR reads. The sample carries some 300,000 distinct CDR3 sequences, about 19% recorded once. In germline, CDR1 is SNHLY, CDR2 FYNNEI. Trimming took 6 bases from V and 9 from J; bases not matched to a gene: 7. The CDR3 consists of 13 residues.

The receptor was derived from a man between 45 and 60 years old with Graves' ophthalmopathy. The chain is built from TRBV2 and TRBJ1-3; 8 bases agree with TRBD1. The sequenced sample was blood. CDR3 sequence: CASSGQGRSTIYF. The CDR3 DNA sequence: TGTGCCAGCAGCGGACAGGGCAGGAGCACCATATATTTT. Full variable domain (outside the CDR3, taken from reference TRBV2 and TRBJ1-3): EPEVTQTPSHQVTQMGQEVILRCVPISNHLYFYWYRQILGQKVEFLVSFYNNEISEKSEIFDDQFSVERPDGSNFTLKIRSTKLEDSAMYFCASSGQGRSTIYFGEGSWLTVV.